Listed below are T cell receptor beta chains from one sample, sequenced in a study of glioma-infiltrating T cells after dendritic cell vaccination. Assay used: immunoSEQ multiplex PCR; TCRdb lists only in-frame clones, some missing. Counted here are around 100,000 clones, around 81% occurring once; the ten biggest clones make up approximately 12%. The sequencing used blood, collected before dendritic cell vaccination. The receptor source for this set is a human donor with glioblastoma. CDR3s include the opening cysteine and the closing phenylalanine or tryptophan. A D gene is named only where the DNA matches it firmly. Clone size is not always given. Where it is, it says once, few, many or a class for expanded clones.

V gene: TRBV12-5; D gene: TRBD2; J gene: TRBJ2-1; clone size: NA; CDR3 DNA: TGTGCTAGTGGTTTAGAGCCCCCGGGACAAAGGAGCAATGAGCGGGAGAATGAGCAGTTCTTC; CDR3 protein: CASGLEPPGQRSNERENEQFF
V gene: TRBV6-6; D gene: NA; J gene: TRBJ1-6; clone size: few; CDR3 DNA: TGTGCCAGCAGTTTCAATTATAATTCACCCCTCCACTTT; CDR3 protein: CASSFNYNSPLHF
V gene: TRBV5-1; D gene: TRBD1; J gene: TRBJ1-1; clone size: NA; CDR3 DNA: TGCGCCAGCAGCTTGTATGGACAGGAGGCTTTCACTGAAGCTTTCTTT; CDR3 protein: CASSLYGQEAFTEAFF
V gene: TRBV6-1; D gene: NA; J gene: TRBJ2-5; clone size: NA; CDR3 DNA: TGTGCCAGCAGTGAAGCGGGGACACCGCAAGAGACCCAGTACTTC; CDR3 protein: CASSEAGTPQETQYF
V gene: TRBV18; D gene: TRBD1; J gene: TRBJ2-6; clone size: NA; CDR3 DNA: TGTGCCAGCTCACCAACGGGACAGGGGGCTGGGGCCAACGTCCTGACTTTC; CDR3 protein: CASSPTGQGAGANVLTF
V gene: TRBV10-1; D gene: TRBD2; J gene: TRBJ2-7; clone size: few; CDR3 DNA: TGCGCCACCCACGGGGACTACGACTCCTACGAGCAGTACTTC; CDR3 protein: CATHGDYDSYEQYF
V gene: TRBV7-2; D gene: TRBD2; J gene: TRBJ2-2; clone size: NA; CDR3 DNA: TGTGCCAGCAGCTCCGGCGGGGGGGCGGGCACCGGGGAGCTGTTTTTT; CDR3 protein: CASSSGGGAGTGELFF
V gene: TRBV30; D gene: TRBD1; J gene: TRBJ1-5; clone size: NA; CDR3 DNA: TGTGCCTGGAGTGGCCAGGGGGATCAGCCCCAGCATTTT; CDR3 protein: CAWSGQGDQPQHF
V gene: TRBV6-4; D gene: NA; J gene: TRBJ2-3; clone size: NA; CDR3 DNA: TGTGCCAGCAGTGAACAGAACACAGATACGCAGTATTTT; CDR3 protein: CASSEQNTDTQYF
V gene: TRBV4-1; D gene: TRBD1; J gene: TRBJ2-5; clone size: NA; CDR3 DNA: TGTGCCAGCAGCCAGGGGACAGCCCAAGAGACCCAGTACTTC; CDR3 protein: CASSQGTAQETQYF
V gene: TRBV15; D gene: TRBD2; J gene: TRBJ2-1; clone size: NA; CDR3 DNA: TGTGCCACCAGCAGAGATCCGGGGGGAGGGAGTGAGCAGTTCTTC; CDR3 protein: CATSRDPGGGSEQFF
V gene: TRBV18; D gene: TRBD1; J gene: TRBJ2-7; clone size: once; CDR3 DNA: TGTGCCAGCTCACCACCCCCCACCACTTACAGGGGTAGCGAGCAGTACTTC; CDR3 protein: CASSPPPTTYRGSEQYF
V gene: TRBV6-1; D gene: TRBD1; J gene: TRBJ1-5; clone size: once; CDR3 DNA: TGTGCCAGCGCGCAGGGGGCGACGGTTCAGCCCCAGCATTTT; CDR3 protein: CASAQGATVQPQHF
V gene: TRBV14; D gene: NA; J gene: TRBJ2-7; clone size: few; CDR3 DNA: TGTGCCAGCAGCCAAGTCCAGGGGGGCCACGAGCAGTACTTC; CDR3 protein: CASSQVQGGHEQYF
V gene: TRBV5-1; D gene: TRBD1; J gene: TRBJ2-1; clone size: few; CDR3 DNA: TGCGCCAGCAGCTTGGGACAGGGCTCCTACAATGAGCAGTTCTTC; CDR3 protein: CASSLGQGSYNEQFF
V gene: TRBV7-2; D gene: TRBD2; J gene: TRBJ2-3; clone size: NA; CDR3 DNA: TGTGCCAGCAGCTTATATCGTCGCGGGGGGCTTGGTACAGATACGCAGTATTTT; CDR3 protein: CASSLYRRGGLGTDTQYF
V gene: TRBV25-1; D gene: TRBD1; J gene: TRBJ2-1; clone size: NA; CDR3 DNA: TGTGCCAGCAGTTCCTGGACAGGGGGCAATGAGCAGTTCTTC; CDR3 protein: CASSSWTGGNEQFF
V gene: TRBV4-3; D gene: TRBD2; J gene: TRBJ2-3; clone size: NA; CDR3 DNA: TGCGCCAGCAGCCAAGAGCTCGGGGGGGCGGCAGATACGCAGTATTTT; CDR3 protein: CASSQELGGAADTQYF
V gene: TRBV11-2; D gene: NA; J gene: TRBJ2-7; clone size: NA; CDR3 DNA: TGTGCCAGCAGCTTGGTATGGAGGAACTCCTACGAGCAGTACTTC; CDR3 protein: CASSLVWRNSYEQYF
V gene: TRBV5-1; D gene: TRBD1; J gene: TRBJ1-2; clone size: NA; CDR3 DNA: TGCGCCAGCAGCTCAGGGACAGGACCTGGCTACACCTTC; CDR3 protein: CASSSGTGPGYTF
V gene: TRBV6-5; D gene: TRBD2; J gene: TRBJ2-7; clone size: NA; CDR3 DNA: TGTGCCACATGGGCGGGGGGGGCTTACGAGCAGTACTTC; CDR3 protein: CATWAGGAYEQYF
V gene: TRBV19; D gene: NA; J gene: TRBJ1-2; clone size: NA; CDR3 DNA: TGTGCCAGTAGTAAGGGACAAATCTATGGCTACACCTTC; CDR3 protein: CASSKGQIYGYTF
V gene: TRBV7-2; D gene: NA; J gene: TRBJ2-3; clone size: NA; CDR3 DNA: TGTGCCAGCAGCGATAATCCCAGGGATGGAAAAGGTACGCAGTATTTT; CDR3 protein: CASSDNPRDGKGTQYF
V gene: TRBV27; D gene: NA; J gene: TRBJ1-2; clone size: NA; CDR3 DNA: TGTGCCAGCAGTTTATCGACGAGGGCCTATGGCTACACCTTC; CDR3 protein: CASSLSTRAYGYTF
V gene: TRBV6-5; D gene: NA; J gene: TRBJ1-5; clone size: NA; CDR3 DNA: TGTGCCAGCAGTTTAGGGAGAGGCAATCAGCCCCAGCATTTT; CDR3 protein: CASSLGRGNQPQHF
V gene: TRBV5-4; D gene: TRBD2; J gene: TRBJ2-3; clone size: few; CDR3 DNA: TGTGCCAGCAGCTTGGCCCGGGGACTAGCGGGGGCTGGAGATACGCAGTATTTT; CDR3 protein: CASSLARGLAGAGDTQYF
V gene: TRBV30; D gene: NA; J gene: TRBJ2-2; clone size: once; CDR3 DNA: TGTGCCTGGAGTACCCTTGGGGGGGGGCCTACGAACACCGGGGAGCTGTTTTTT; CDR3 protein: CAWSTLGGGPTNTGELFF
V gene: TRBV2; D gene: TRBD2; J gene: TRBJ2-3; clone size: NA; CDR3 DNA: TGTGCCAGCAGGACTAGCGGGGGGGTTAGTACGCAGTATTTT; CDR3 protein: CASRTSGGVSTQYF
V gene: TRBV9; D gene: NA; J gene: TRBJ1-1; clone size: NA; CDR3 DNA: TGTGCCAGCAGCCCTAATGGGGGGGCAGGGGCCACTGAAGCTTTCTTT; CDR3 protein: CASSPNGGAGATEAFF
V gene: TRBV25-1; D gene: TRBD1; J gene: TRBJ2-5; clone size: NA; CDR3 DNA: TGTGCCAGCAGTGAGAAAAGAATGGACAGGGGGCACGGGACCCAGTACTTC; CDR3 protein: CASSEKRMDRGHGTQYF
V gene: TRBV7-9; D gene: NA; J gene: TRBJ1-1; clone size: NA; CDR3 DNA: TGTGCCAGCAGCTTAGCGCAGATAACTGAAGCTTTCTTT; CDR3 protein: CASSLAQITEAFF
V gene: TRBV5-1; D gene: NA; J gene: TRBJ1-2; clone size: NA; CDR3 DNA: TGCGCCAGCAGCTTGACGGCAGGGGCCTTTGATGGCTACACCTTC; CDR3 protein: CASSLTAGAFDGYTF
V gene: TRBV30; D gene: NA; J gene: TRBJ1-5; clone size: NA; CDR3 DNA: TGTGCCTGGAGCCAGGGGTCTCTTAATCAGCCCCAGCATTTT; CDR3 protein: CAWSQGSLNQPQHF
V gene: TRBV4-1; D gene: NA; J gene: TRBJ1-2; clone size: NA; CDR3 DNA: TGCGCCAGCAGCCAAGACGGGGAATTATATGGCTACACCTTC; CDR3 protein: CASSQDGELYGYTF
V gene: TRBV6-1; D gene: NA; J gene: TRBJ1-1; clone size: NA; CDR3 DNA: TGTGCCAGCAGCAGGGAATTCACTGAAGCTTTCTTT; CDR3 protein: CASSREFTEAFF
V gene: TRBV6-1; D gene: TRBD1; J gene: TRBJ2-3; clone size: NA; CDR3 DNA: TGTGCCAGCAGTGAGTCGACAGGGGGCGCAGATACGCAGTATTTT; CDR3 protein: CASSESTGGADTQYF
V gene: TRBV18; D gene: TRBD1; J gene: TRBJ1-3; clone size: NA; CDR3 DNA: TGTGCCAGCTCACCACTCATCAGGGGGCTCTATTCTGGAAACACCATATATTTT; CDR3 protein: CASSPLIRGLYSGNTIYF
V gene: TRBV5-1; D gene: NA; J gene: TRBJ2-5; clone size: NA; CDR3 DNA: TGCGCCAGCAGCTTGGAACAGGGCAGGGGGACCCAGTACTTC; CDR3 protein: CASSLEQGRGTQYF
V gene: TRBV11-3; D gene: NA; J gene: TRBJ2-7; clone size: NA; CDR3 DNA: TGTGCCAGCAGTTATATCACAGGGCCCGAGCAGTACTTC; CDR3 protein: CASSYITGPEQYF
V gene: TRBV6-5; D gene: NA; J gene: TRBJ2-1; clone size: NA; CDR3 DNA: TGTGCCAGCAGTTACTTACAGGGTACGGACAATGAGCAGTTCTTC; CDR3 protein: CASSYLQGTDNEQFF
V gene: TRBV5-6; D gene: TRBD1; J gene: TRBJ1-1; clone size: NA; CDR3 DNA: TGTGCCAGCAGCTTTCGTCTCATAGCAGCAGGGGGCAACACTGAAGCTTTCTTT; CDR3 protein: CASSFRLIAAGGNTEAFF
V gene: TRBV19; D gene: NA; J gene: TRBJ2-1; clone size: NA; CDR3 DNA: TGTGCCAGTAGGCCCGGGGGACTTCTATACAATGAGCAGTTCTTC; CDR3 protein: CASRPGGLLYNEQFF
V gene: TRBV12-5; D gene: TRBD1; J gene: TRBJ1-3; clone size: few; CDR3 DNA: TGTGCTAGTGCCAGATATACAGGGGGCGCCGAAGGAAACACCATATATTTT; CDR3 protein: CASARYTGGAEGNTIYF
V gene: TRBV4-2; D gene: TRBD1; J gene: TRBJ1-1; clone size: NA; CDR3 DNA: TGTGCCAGCAGCCAGATCCGGGACAGGGGCACTGAAGCTTTCTTT; CDR3 protein: CASSQIRDRGTEAFF
V gene: TRBV9; D gene: NA; J gene: TRBJ2-2; clone size: NA; CDR3 DNA: TGTGCCAGCAGCGAGAGGTCGGGGGGCTTCCCTTTCACCGGGGAGCTGTTTTTT; CDR3 protein: CASSERSGGFPFTGELFF
V gene: TRBV11-3; D gene: TRBD1; J gene: TRBJ1-1; clone size: NA; CDR3 DNA: TGTGCCAGCACTATGGGGCAGGGGGATTCGAACACTGAAGCTTTCTTT; CDR3 protein: CASTMGQGDSNTEAFF
V gene: TRBV5-1; D gene: TRBD2; J gene: TRBJ2-5; clone size: NA; CDR3 DNA: TGCGCCAGCAGCTTGACGACTAGCGTTGCCGAAGAGACCCAGTACTTC; CDR3 protein: CASSLTTSVAEETQYF
V gene: TRBV27; D gene: NA; J gene: TRBJ2-5; clone size: NA; CDR3 DNA: TGTGCCAGCAGTTTCGGGACAATCGAGACCCAGTACTTC; CDR3 protein: CASSFGTIETQYF
V gene: TRBV30; D gene: NA; J gene: TRBJ2-3; clone size: NA; CDR3 DNA: TGTGCCTGGAGTCCGACCCCCCTAGGGGGGGACCGCACAGATACGCAGTATTTT; CDR3 protein: CAWSPTPLGGDRTDTQYF
V gene: TRBV11-3; D gene: TRBD2; J gene: TRBJ2-7; clone size: NA; CDR3 DNA: TGTGCCAGCAGCTTATCGCGGGGGGAGTCCGGGGAGCAGTACTTC; CDR3 protein: CASSLSRGESGEQYF
V gene: TRBV6-1; D gene: TRBD1; J gene: TRBJ1-2; clone size: few; CDR3 DNA: TGTGCCAGCAGTGAAGTATGGGGACAGGCCACTAACTATGGCTACACCTTC; CDR3 protein: CASSEVWGQATNYGYTF
V gene: TRBV7-2; D gene: TRBD1; J gene: TRBJ1-1; clone size: NA; CDR3 DNA: TGTGCCAGCAGCTTTCAACAGGGGGATGGCACTGAAGCTTTCTTT; CDR3 protein: CASSFQQGDGTEAFF